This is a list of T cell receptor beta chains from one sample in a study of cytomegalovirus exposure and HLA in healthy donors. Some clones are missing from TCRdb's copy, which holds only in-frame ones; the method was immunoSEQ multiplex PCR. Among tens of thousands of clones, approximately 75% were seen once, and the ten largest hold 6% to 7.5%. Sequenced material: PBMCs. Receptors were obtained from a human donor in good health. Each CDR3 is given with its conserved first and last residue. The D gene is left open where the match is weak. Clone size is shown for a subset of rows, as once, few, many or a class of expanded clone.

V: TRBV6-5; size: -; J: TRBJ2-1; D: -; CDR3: CASSYDGARDNEQFF; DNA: TGTGCCAGCAGTTACGACGGCGCCAGGGACAATGAGCAGTTCTTC
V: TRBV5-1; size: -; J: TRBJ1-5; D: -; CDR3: CASSRGESNQPQHF; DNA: TGCGCCAGCAGCCGGGGGGAGAGCAATCAGCCCCAGCATTTT
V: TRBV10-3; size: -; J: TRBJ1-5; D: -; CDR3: CAIRQGEAQPQHF; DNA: TGTGCCATCAGACAGGGAGAGGCTCAGCCCCAGCATTTT
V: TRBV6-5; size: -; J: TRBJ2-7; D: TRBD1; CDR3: CASRLGQASSNEQYF; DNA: TGTGCCAGCAGACTGGGACAGGCGTCGTCAAACGAGCAGTACTTC
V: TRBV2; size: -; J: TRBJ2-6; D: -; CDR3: CASSPRVSGANVLTF; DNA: TGTGCCAGCAGCCCACGAGTATCTGGGGCCAACGTCCTGACTTTC
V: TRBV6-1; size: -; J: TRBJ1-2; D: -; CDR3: CASSEAAGSYGYPF; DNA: TGTGCCAGCAGTGAAGCGGCGGGGAGCTATGGCTACCCCTTC
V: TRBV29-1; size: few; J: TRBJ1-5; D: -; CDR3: CSVEDQAGTDQPQHF; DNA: TGCAGCGTTGAAGATCAGGCGGGGACGGATCAGCCCCAGCATTTT
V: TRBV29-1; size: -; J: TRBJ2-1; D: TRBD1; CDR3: CSVVSQGAYNEQFF; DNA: TGCAGCGTTGTTTCCCAGGGGGCATACAATGAGCAGTTCTTC
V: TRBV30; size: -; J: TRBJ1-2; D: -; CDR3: CAWSDRVVYGYTF; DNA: TGTGCCTGGAGTGACAGGGTTGTTTATGGCTACACCTTC
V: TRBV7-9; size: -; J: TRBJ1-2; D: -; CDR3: CSSSLGAVSNYGYTF; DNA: TGTTCCAGCAGCTTAGGGGCAGTTAGTAACTATGGCTACACCTTC
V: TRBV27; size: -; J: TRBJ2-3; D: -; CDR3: CASSGSREVGADTQYF; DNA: TGTGCCAGCAGCGGCTCCAGGGAAGTCGGTGCAGATACGCAGTATTTT
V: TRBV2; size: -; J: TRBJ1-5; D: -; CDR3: CASSEGGRRSNQPQHF; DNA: TGTGCCAGCAGTGAAGGAGGGAGGCGAAGCAATCAGCCCCAGCATTTT
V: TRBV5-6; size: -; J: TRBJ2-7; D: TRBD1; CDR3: CASRPRDSPTYEQYF; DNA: TGTGCCAGCAGGCCCCGGGACAGTCCCACCTACGAGCAGTACTTC
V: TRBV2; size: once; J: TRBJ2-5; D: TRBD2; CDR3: CASRLGGGVETQYF; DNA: TGTGCCAGCAGGTTGGGCGGGGGGGTAGAGACCCAGTACTTC
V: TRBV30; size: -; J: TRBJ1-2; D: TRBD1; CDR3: CAWGTDFNYGYTF; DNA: TGTGCCTGGGGGACAGACTTTAACTATGGCTACACCTTC
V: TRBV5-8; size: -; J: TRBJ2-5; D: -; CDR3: CASSLGSGNQETQYF; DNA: TGTGCCAGCAGCTTGGGTTCCGGGAACCAAGAGACCCAGTACTTC
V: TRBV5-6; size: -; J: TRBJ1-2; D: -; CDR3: CASSPPGSGYGYTF; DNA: TGTGCCAGCAGCCCCCCAGGGTCCGGCTATGGCTACACCTTC
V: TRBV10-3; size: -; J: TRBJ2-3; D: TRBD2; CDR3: CAISAGTSTADTQYF; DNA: TGTGCCATCAGTGCCGGGACTAGCACCGCCGATACGCAGTATTTT
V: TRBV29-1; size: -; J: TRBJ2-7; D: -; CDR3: CSVGRDPNSYEQYF; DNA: TGCAGCGTTGGGAGGGACCCGAACTCCTACGAGCAGTACTTC
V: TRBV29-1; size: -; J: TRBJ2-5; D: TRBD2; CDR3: CSAGGVTTQYF; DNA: TGCAGCGCGGGGGGGGTAACGACCCAGTACTTC
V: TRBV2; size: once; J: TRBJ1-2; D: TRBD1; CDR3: CASSEAKGAGGGYTF; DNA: TGTGCCAGCAGTGAAGCCAAGGGGGCGGGAGGCGGCTACACCTTC
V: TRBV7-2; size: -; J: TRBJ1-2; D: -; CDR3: CASSPAGVRPGTF; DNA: TGTGCCAGCAGCCCGGCGGGGGTGAGGCCTGGCACCTTC
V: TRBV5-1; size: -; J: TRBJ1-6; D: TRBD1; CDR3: CASSPGQGANYNSPLHF; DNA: TGCGCCAGCAGCCCGGGACAGGGGGCAAACTATAATTCACCCCTCCACTTT
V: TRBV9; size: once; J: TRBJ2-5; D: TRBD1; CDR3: CASSVGDRERTQYF; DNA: TGTGCCAGCAGCGTAGGCGACAGGGAAAGGACCCAGTACTTC
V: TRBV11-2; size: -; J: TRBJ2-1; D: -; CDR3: CASSPLRQNNEQFF; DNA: TGTGCCAGCAGCCCCCTGAGGCAGAACAATGAGCAGTTCTTC
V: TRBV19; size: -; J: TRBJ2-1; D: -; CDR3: CASSITGLGNEQFF; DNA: TGTGCCAGTAGTATTACAGGGTTGGGCAATGAGCAGTTCTTC
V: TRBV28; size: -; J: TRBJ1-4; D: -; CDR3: CASSLGPRVGKLFF; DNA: TGTGCCAGCAGTTTAGGCCCCAGGGTGGGGAAACTGTTTTTT
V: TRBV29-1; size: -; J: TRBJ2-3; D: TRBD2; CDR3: CSATGGARTDTQYF; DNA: TGCAGCGCCACGGGAGGGGCTCGCACAGATACGCAGTATTTT